This TCR beta chain was identified during a study of early T cells in non-severe SARS-CoV-2 infection. Across the study: Bulk RNA taken from unsorted whole blood was sequenced, leaving chains unpaired.

As concerns this clonotype: Without the conserved terminal phenylalanine or tryptophan, this CDR3 likely stems from a read error.

Attachment of unique molecular identifiers was made to individual cDNA molecules. TCRdb re-called the 5' RACE reads through MiXCR, storing one row per CDR3 protein. The sample lists 45,000 to 60,000 distinct CDR3 sequences; roughly 9% were seen once. This clonotype was obtained from an adult who was a healthcare worker with PCR-confirmed SARS-CoV-2 infection or an uninfected control (not recorded which). Sequenced here: whole blood, sampled at baseline.

CDR3 DNA: TGCAGTGCTAGAGGGGGACTACACACGAACACCCGGGAGCTGTTTCTT. Encoded protein: CSARGGLHTNTRELFL. The V and J genes are TRBV20-1 and TRBJ2-2, with 7 bases identical to TRBD2. The CDR3 runs 16 residues. Germline V lookup: CDR1 DFQATT, CDR2 SNEGSKA (reference sequence).